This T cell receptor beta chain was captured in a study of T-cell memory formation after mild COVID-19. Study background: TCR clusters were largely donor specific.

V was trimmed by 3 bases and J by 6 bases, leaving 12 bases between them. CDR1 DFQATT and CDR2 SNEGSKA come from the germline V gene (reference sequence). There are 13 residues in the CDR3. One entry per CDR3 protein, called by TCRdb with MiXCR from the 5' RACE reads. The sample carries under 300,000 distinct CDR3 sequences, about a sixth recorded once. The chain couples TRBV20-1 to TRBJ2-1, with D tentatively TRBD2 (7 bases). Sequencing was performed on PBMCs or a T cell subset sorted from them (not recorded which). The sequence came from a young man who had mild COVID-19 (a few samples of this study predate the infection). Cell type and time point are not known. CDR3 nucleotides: TGCAGTGCTAGTAGGGGGGGCGTCAATGAGCAGTTCTTC. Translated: CSASRGGVNEQFF.